Each of the 23 T cell receptor beta chains below was sequenced from the same sample in a study of CD8 T cells in Susac syndrome. RNA in amounts of about 0.5 to 1 ug was reverse transcribed with random hexamers. TCRdb recomputed calls from the immunoSEQ multiplex PCR reads with MiXCR, one row per CDR3 protein. The sample comprises roughly 120,000 distinct CDR3 sequences, roughly 93% of which are singletons, and roughly 0.31% rests with the top ten. Sequenced sample: CD8+ T cells from PBMCs. All receptors come from a human donor with multiple sclerosis.

The rearrangement joins TRBV7-9 to TRBJ2-5, with D possibly called TRBD1 or TRBD2 (6 bases each). The CDR3 contains 14 residues. Germline CDR1 is SEHNR and CDR2 is FQNEAQ (reference sequence). V lost 5 bases and J lost 4, with 14 bases in between. The CDR3 loop reads CASSPLGGGETQYF. The CDR3 coding sequence is TGTGCCAGCAGCCCACTAGGGGGAGGAGAGACCCAGTACTTC.

V is TRBV27 and J is TRBJ1-1; 7 positions agree with TRBD1. Germline CDR1 MNHEY, CDR2 SMNVEV (reference sequence). This CDR3 is built from 14 residues. The J segment lost 5 bases and the V segment lost 2 bases, leaving 5 bases of the junction unmatched. CDR3 protein: CASSLGRGRTEAFF. The CDR3 nucleotides are TGTGCCAGCAGTTTAGGAAGGGGGCGAACTGAAGCTTTCTTT.

The gene calls are TRBV5-1 and TRBJ2-1; 8 nucleotides align to TRBD2. The CDR3 totals 15 residues. V shed 4 bases and J 3 bases; nucleotides not matched to a gene: 6. The germline CDR1 and CDR2 sequences are SGHRS and YFSETQ. CDR3 sequence: CASSLDGGVYNEQFF. CDR3 coding DNA: TGCGCCAGCAGCCTTGACGGGGGGGTCTACAATGAGCAGTTCTTC.

In its sample, this clonotype was seen a few times. J is TRBJ1-1 and V is TRBV5-4; TRBD1 aligns across 7 bases. The CDR3 is 14 amino acids. Germline V gene lookup returns CDR1 SGHNT and CDR2 YYREEE (reference sequence). The V and J ends lost 3 bases and 1 base, in that order; junction bases with no gene match: 3. Here the CDR3 reads CASSSRDRNTEAFF. The CDR3 bases are TGTGCCAGCAGCTCCCGGGACAGGAACACTGAAGCTTTCTTT. The complete variable domain, with remaining parts taken from reference TRBV5-4 and TRBJ1-1, reads ETGVTQSPTHLIKTRGQQVTLRCSSQSGHNTVSWYQQALGQGPQFIFQYYREEENGRGNFPPRFSGLQFPNYSSELNVNALELDDSALYLCASSSRDRNTEAFFGQGTRLTVV.

V gene TRBV30 combines with J gene TRBJ1-1; D possibly corresponds to TRBD1 (5 bases). The CDR3 contains 13 residues. CDR1 and CDR2 from the germline V gene are GTSNPN and SVGIG (reference sequence). Trimming took 4 bases from V and 5 from J, leaving 14 bases between them. The CDR3 is CAWNQGLRTEAFF. CDR3 DNA sequence: TGTGCCTGGAACCAGGGCTTGAGAACTGAAGCTTTCTTT.

This sequence joins TRBV29-1 and TRBJ1-3; D is possibly TRBD1 (5 bases). Germline CDR1 SQVTM, CDR2 ANQGSEA. CDR3 length: 14 residues. Trimming shortened V by 6 bases and J by 2 bases, and 14 bases separated the two germline ends. This CDR3 reads CSVTGETAGNTIYF. In nucleotides, the CDR3 is TGCAGCGTAACAGGCGAAACCGCTGGAAACACCATATATTTT.

The genes are TRBV28 and TRBJ2-1; D call uncertain. Germline V gene data show CDR1 as MDHEN and CDR2 as SYDVKM. This CDR3 contains 11 residues. Trimming left V 3 bases short and J 9 bases short, with 6 bases between. The CDR3 spells CASSFPPEQFF. As DNA, the CDR3 is TGTGCCAGCAGTTTTCCCCCTGAGCAGTTCTTC.

This clonotype was recorded once. The rearrangement joins TRBV7-9 to TRBJ2-3, with D possibly TRBD2 on 5 matching bases. CDR3 length: 14 amino acids. Germline CDR1 is SEHNR and CDR2 is FQNEAQ (reference sequence). Between the trimmed V and J ends, which lost 8 bases and 9 bases, there was a span of 21 bases. Here the CDR3 DNA reads TGTGCCAGCGAAGAACTAGTCGGGTCCAAGACGCAGTATTTT. It is translated as CASEELVGSKTQYF.

This clonotype was recorded a few times. This chain uses TRBV9 with TRBJ1-2; TRBD1 aligns across 9 bases. The CDR3 extends over 15 amino acids. Germline V gene data show CDR1 as SGDLS and CDR2 as YYNGEE. With 3 bases clipped from V and 3 bases from J, the junction kept 6 bases outside the gene matches. Written as DNA, the CDR3 is TGTGCCAGCAGCGAAGGGACAGGGCCTCACTATGGCTACACCTTC. It specifies CASSEGTGPHYGYTF.

This chain links TRBV9 with TRBJ1-1, with TRBD1 identical over 7 bases. The CDR3 is made up of 15 amino acids. The V segment lost 6 bases and the J segment 4 bases; nucleotides outside the gene matches: 12. The germline V gene has CDR1 SGDLS and CDR2 YYNGEE. DNA of the CDR3: TGTGCCAGCACCCCGAGTTTAGCAGGGGGCACTGAAGCTTTCTTT. As protein: CASTPSLAGGTEAFF.

V and J are TRBV12-3 or TRBV12-4 and TRBJ2-7, with D possibly matching TRBD1 (5 bases). The V end was cut by 6 bases, the J end by 3 bases, with 12 bases between. The length of the CDR3 is 13 residues. The CDR3 reads CASSTSGFYEQYV. The DNA for the CDR3 is TGTGCCAGCAGCACATCAGGGTTCTACGAGCAGTACGTC.

V gene TRBV2 combines with J gene TRBJ1-2; D remains ambiguous. Germline V gene lookup returns CDR1 SNHLY and CDR2 FYNNEI. Trimming stripped 1 base from V and 6 bases from J, with 9 bases between. This CDR3 has 13 residues. The CDR3 region has the DNA TGTGCCAGCAGTGAAGGAAGGACGGATGGCTACACCTTC. It codes for CASSEGRTDGYTF.

CDR3 DNA sequence: TGTGCCAGCAGTACATTGGTCATAGGCACAGATACGCAGTATTTT. Its translation is CASSTLVIGTDTQYF. The rearrangement links TRBV6-1 to TRBJ2-3; no definite D call. V was cut by 5 bases and J by 1 base, with 13 bases left in between. Germline-derived CDR1 and CDR2 are MNHNS and SASEGT. This CDR3 has 15 residues.

V and J are TRBV5-6 and TRBJ1-1, with 12 bases that match TRBD1. The ends lost 1 base at V and 5 bases at J; junction bases unmatched: 9. The germline V gene has CDR1 SGHDT and CDR2 YYEEEE. The CDR3 is made up of 17 amino acids. The CDR3 DNA follows: TGTGCCAGCAGCTTGCCCCGGGACAGGGGGCGCCTTACTGAAGCTTTCTTT. Its translation: CASSLPRDRGRLTEAFF.

This chain uses TRBV24-1 with TRBJ1-5; the match to TRBD1 covers 10 bases. CDR1 is KGHDR, CDR2 SFDVKD, per germline. V lost 2 bases, J lost 5 bases, and 8 bases stayed unmatched. The CDR3 has 17 amino acids. The CDR3 nucleotides read TGTGCCACCAGTGATTCAACCGGGACAGGGGCCGATCAGCCCCAGCATTTT. Its translation is CATSDSTGTGADQPQHF.

The chain joins TRBV19 to TRBJ2-1; the D gene is possibly TRBD2 (7 bases). The germline gives CDR1 LNHDA, CDR2 SQIVND (reference sequence). This CDR3 comprises 14 residues. V was cut by 8 bases and J by 7 bases, with 18 bases left in between. DNA of the CDR3: TGTGCCAGTCTCGACTTCAGGGGAGGGAATGAGCAGTTCTTC. This codes for CASLDFRGGNEQFF.

This clonotype was picked up one time. This sequence joins TRBV28 and TRBJ2-4, with D perhaps matching TRBD1 (6 bases). V was shortened by 5 bases and J by 0 bases, with 11 bases between the two germline ends. The CDR3 length is 15 residues. Germline V gene sequence: CDR1 MDHEN, CDR2 SYDVKM. CDR3 sequence: CASSQGPLAKNIQYF. CDR3 nucleotide sequence: TGTGCCAGCAGTCAGGGGCCTCTAGCCAAAAACATTCAGTACTTC.

The chain recombines TRBV9 with TRBJ2-1; D may be TRBD1 (6 bases). This CDR3 has 18 residues. The V and J ends lost 0 bases and 5 bases respectively, with 21 bases between them. The germline gives CDR1 SGDLS, CDR2 YYNGEE. CDR3 amino acids: CASSVEGPTGWENNEQFF. The CDR3 DNA is TGTGCCAGCAGCGTAGAGGGACCAACAGGGTGGGAGAACAATGAGCAGTTCTTC.

The genes are TRBV11-1 and TRBJ2-1, with TRBD2 identical over 15 bases. Germline values: CDR1 SGHAT, CDR2 FQDESV (reference sequence). The V gene end was trimmed by 3 bases and the J gene end by 3 bases; junction bases not matched to a gene: 15. The CDR3 spans 21 residues. The CDR3 sequence is CASSFSSGLAGGPGHYNEQFF. CDR3 sequence (DNA): TGTGCCAGCAGCTTCTCGTCGGGACTAGCGGGAGGCCCGGGCCACTACAATGAGCAGTTCTTC.

The V gene is TRBV2, the J gene TRBJ2-7; 12 positions match TRBD2. The V gene end was trimmed by 7 bases and the J gene end by 0 bases; junction bases not matched to a gene: 10. The CDR3 consists of 17 residues. Germline CDR1 and CDR2: SNHLY and FYNNEI. The CDR3 loop reads CASNPGLAGLSSYEQYV. In nucleotides, the CDR3 is TGTGCCAGCAACCCGGGACTAGCGGGTCTAAGCTCCTACGAGCAGTACGTC.

The genes are TRBV30 and TRBJ1-5; 8 nucleotides agree with TRBD1. The CDR3 loop spans 14 amino acids. V lost 1 base to trimming and J lost 6 bases; unmatched junction nucleotides: 5. The germline V gene encodes CDR1 GTSNPN and CDR2 SVGIG (reference sequence). The CDR3 sequence is CAWSEGQGSQPQHF. CDR3 coding DNA: TGTGCCTGGAGTGAAGGACAGGGCAGTCAGCCCCAGCATTTT.

The chain links TRBV12-3 or TRBV12-4 to TRBJ2-1, with a possible D match to TRBD2 (5 bases). V lost 2 bases to trimming and J lost 2 bases, with 7 bases between them. This CDR3 contains 14 residues. CDR3 nucleotide sequence: TGTGCCAGCAGTTTAACCGGGACCTACAATGAGCAGTTCTTC. It encodes CASSLTGTYNEQFF.

J is TRBJ1-1 and V is TRBV5-8; D remains unclear. V was cut by 4 bases and J by 1 base, with 14 bases left in between. Germline CDR1 SGHTS, CDR2 YDEGEE. The CDR3 is 15 amino acids. As DNA, the CDR3 is TGTGCCAGCAGCCTATCCATCGCTACGAACACTGAAGCTTTCTTT. Residues: CASSLSIATNTEAFF.